This T cell receptor (beta chain) comes out of a study of response to subunit inactivated influenza vaccine. This clonotype was seen only a few times. The target antigen is unknown. This CDR3 is 12 amino acids long. Germline CDR1 reads SNHLY; CDR2 reads FYNNEI. The ends were cut back, 7 bases at V and 3 bases at J, with 9 bases in the middle. Study-wide points: It was suggested by the authors that few new T cells are recruited by each seasonal influenza vaccination.

TCRdb redid the calling of the RT-PCR reads with MiXCR, one entry per CDR3 protein. The sample lists 610,000 or so distinct CDR3 sequences; around 15% were seen once. This receptor was obtained from a man aged 50-60 years who received an inactivated influenza vaccine. This chain links TRBV2 with TRBJ2-5; D remains unclear. Sequences were derived from PBMCs from blood, sampled approximately 13 days after vaccination. CDR3 in amino acids: CASMASKETQYF. DNA of the CDR3: TGTGCCAGCATGGCCAGCAAAGAGACCCAGTACTTC.